Below, 10 T cell receptor beta chains from the same sample are listed, as sequenced in a study of tumor and adjacent non-tumor tissue in lung cancer. A modified ARM-PCR protocol with three rounds of nested PCR amplified TCRbeta. TCRdb redid the calling of the multiplex PCR reads with MiXCR, one entry per CDR3 protein. Seen here are 200,000 to 250,000 distinct CDR3 sequences, 70% to 75% observed once, and the top ten hold almost 25%. RNA was extracted from bulk tissue without any cell sorting. Sequencing input: lung tumor tissue. All receptors derive from a man aged 55 to 69 with non-small cell lung cancer.

In regard to this clonotype: Likely a read error: the CDR3 ends without its conserved phenylalanine or tryptophan. Because the CDR3's place on the DNA is in doubt, the DNA is left out and the CDR3 is given as listed by TCRdb. The V call is TRBV4-3, the J call TRBJ2-6. The V gene's germline CDR1 is LGHNA and CDR2 YSLEER. The length of the CDR3 is 16 amino acids, counting both ends. CDR3 residues: CASSQEAVSGANVLIM.

Only a few counts were recorded for this clonotype. A much larger clone lies a single base off, so this may be a read error. V is TRBV11-3 and J is TRBJ1-2; maybe TRBD1 (6 bases). The CDR3 totals 15 residues. Germline values: CDR1 SGHNT, CDR2 YENEEA. CDR3 nucleotide sequence: TGTGCCAGCAGCGATCCAGTACAGGGAGTCTATGGCTTCACCTTC. This translates into CASSDPVQGVYGFTF.

Notes on this clonotype: This clone may be a read error of a much larger clone one base away. The chain combines TRBV4-3 with TRBJ2-5, with 7 positions matching TRBD1. CDR1 is LGHNA and CDR2 is YSLEER in the germline V gene. The CDR3 runs 16 residues. This chain's CDR3 is CASSQGLTRGQETQCF. As DNA, the CDR3 is TGCGCCAGCAGCCAAGGTTTGACGAGGGGGCAAGAGACCCAGTGCTTC.

This clonotype was seen a handful of times. This chain connects TRBV6-5 to TRBJ1-4; D possibly corresponds to TRBD1 (6 bases). The germline V gene encodes CDR1 MNHEY and CDR2 SVGAGI. There are 14 residues in the CDR3. V was trimmed by 7 bases and J by 4 bases, leaving 13 bases between them. CDR3 in DNA: TGTGCCAGCATGGACAGTGACGATAATGAAAAACTGTTTTTT. This codes for CASMDSDDNEKLFF.

Notes on this clonotype: A much larger clone sits a single nucleotide away, making a read error possible. The chain carries TRBV20-1 and TRBJ1-5; D is undetermined. CDR1 and CDR2 (germline): DFQATT, SNEGSKA (reference sequence). The CDR3 sequence is 12 residues long. Here the CDR3 reads CSLERVNQPQHF. For the CDR3, the DNA is TGCAGCCTTGAGAGGGTCAATCAGCCCCAGCATTTT.

A word on this clonotype: A read error is possible here, since a much larger clone lies one base away. The rearrangement joins TRBV12-3 or TRBV12-4 to TRBJ2-2, with 8 positions matching TRBD2. CDR3 length: 15 amino acids. In DNA form, the CDR3 reads TGTGCCTGCAGCTTGGGACTAGCGAACACCGGGGAGCTGTTTTTT. It is translated as CACSLGLANTGELFF.

For this clonotype: A read error may account for a junction end that differs from germline. The gene calls are TRBV11-3 and TRBJ2-1; D gene ambiguous. The CDR3 extends over 11 amino acids. CDR1 is SGHNT, CDR2 YENEEA, per germline. The CDR3 reads CTSRLYAEQFF. The CDR3 DNA is TGTACCAGCCGCCTATATGCTGAGCAGTTCTTC.

This clonotype was observed a few times. The V gene is TRBV28, the J gene TRBJ1-2, with D possibly TRBD1 on 6 matching bases. The CDR3 consists of 13 residues. V was clipped by 6 bases and J by 1 base, with 9 bases between them. Germline CDR1 MDHEN, CDR2 SYDVKM. In DNA form, the CDR3 reads TGTGCCAGCAGCCACAGGGATAACTATGGCTACACCTTC. Translating it yields CASSHRDNYGYTF.

The J gene is TRBJ1-1, the V gene TRBV6-1; TRBD1 matches 7 bases. V lost 8 bases, J lost 5 bases, and 14 bases stayed unmatched. Germline-derived CDR1 and CDR2 are MNHNS and SASEGT. The CDR3 is 15 residues long. For the CDR3, the DNA is TGTGCCAGCTGTCGAATGACAGGGAGTGATACTGAAGCTTTCTTT. It yields the protein CASCRMTGSDTEAFF.

In the case of this clonotype: The conserved phenylalanine or tryptophan is not found at the CDR3 terminus, so this likely reflects a read error. The CDR3 spells CAGSYSQRGLFEELFL. CDR3 nucleotide sequence: TGTGCCGGCAGTTACTCACAGCGGGGGCTTTTTGAAGAACTGTTTCTT. The chain uses TRBV6-5 and TRBJ1-4; D is perhaps TRBD1 (6 bases). Germline V gives CDR1 MNHEY, CDR2 SVGAGI. There are 16 residues in the CDR3.